A single sample gave rise to the 5 T cell receptor beta chains below, sequenced in a study of blood T cell repertoires in COVID-19. Only in-frame clones appear in the TCRdb table, and some are missing; sequencing was by immunoSEQ multiplex PCR. The sample yields roughly 300,000 clones, roughly 88% seen once. Input material: PBMCs or T cells enriched from blood (not recorded which). The receptor set was obtained from a woman between 40 and 55 years old with acute COVID-19.

CDR3: CASQTGEWSNQPQHF. CDR3 nucleotide sequence: TGTGCCAGCCAGACAGGGGAATGGAGCAATCAGCCCCAGCATTTT. The chain couples TRBV6-5 to TRBJ1-5; 8 positions match TRBD1. Germline CDR1 reads MNHEY; CDR2 reads SVGAGI. J lost 1 base, V lost 8 bases, and 7 bases had no gene match. CDR3 size: 15 residues.

The chain links TRBV6-2 or TRBV6-3 to TRBJ2-1; 7 bases are shared with TRBD1. The germline CDR1 and CDR2 sequences are MNHEY and SVGEGT. The length of the CDR3 is 15 residues. Trimming removed 3 bases from V and 3 bases from J; junction bases left unmatched: 5. This CDR3 is CASSYRQGFYNEQFF. CDR3 in DNA: TGTGCCAGCAGTTATCGACAGGGATTCTACAATGAGCAGTTCTTC.

This sequence joins TRBV5-1 and TRBJ2-7; 8 nucleotides agree with TRBD2. V was clipped by 3 bases and J by 2 bases; unmatched bases: 7. The CDR3 length is 15 residues. Germline assignment: CDR1 SGHRS and CDR2 YFSETQ. The CDR3 bases are TGCGCCAGCAGCTCGACTAGCGCTTTAGCCTACGAGCAGTACTTC. This gives the protein CASSSTSALAYEQYF.

This rearrangement joins TRBV5-4 to TRBJ2-1; maybe TRBD1 (6 bases). This CDR3 comprises 15 residues. Trimming removed 6 bases at V and 0 bases at J, with 13 bases between. Germline V lookup: CDR1 SGHNT, CDR2 YYREEE (reference sequence). CDR3 in amino acids: CASTNEGGSYNEQFF. CDR3 nucleotides: TGTGCCAGCACCAATGAAGGGGGCTCCTACAATGAGCAGTTCTTC.

The V and J genes are TRBV29-1 and TRBJ2-1; the match to TRBD2 covers 12 bases. In germline, CDR1 is SQVTM, CDR2 ANQGSEA. CDR3 length equals 14 residues. Trimming cost V 8 bases and J 7 bases; bases outside gene matches: 9. The CDR3 loop reads CSSPSGRAGNEQFF. The DNA of the CDR3 is TGCAGCTCACCTAGCGGGAGGGCTGGGAATGAGCAGTTCTTC.